Listed below are T cell receptor beta chains from one sample, sequenced in a study of cytomegalovirus exposure and HLA in healthy donors. The data were produced by immunoSEQ multiplex PCR, yet TCRdb's version contains in-frame clones alone and is incomplete. The sample contains 180,000 or so clones, just under 80% of which appear only once. The sequenced sample was PBMCs. These receptors originate from a woman younger than 45 in good health and CMV-seronegative. CDR3s include the opening cysteine and the closing phenylalanine or tryptophan. Fields, in order: CDR3 length, clone size, V gene, D gene, J gene, CDR3 protein, CDR3 DNA. D genes are given only for firm matches. Size is omitted from some rows. Given values are once, few, many or a class for expanded clones.

cdr3_length: 14
clone_size: .
v_call: TRBV15
d_call: .
j_call: TRBJ1-1
cdr3_aa: CATSTLIMNTEAFF
cdr3_nt: TGTGCCACCAGCACCTTAATTATGAACACTGAAGCTTTCTTT

cdr3_length: 13
clone_size: .
v_call: TRBV15
d_call: .
j_call: TRBJ2-7
cdr3_aa: CATSRGSDYEQYF
cdr3_nt: TGTGCCACCAGCAGAGGCTCAGATTACGAGCAGTACTTC

cdr3_length: 10
clone_size: .
v_call: TRBV20-1
d_call: .
j_call: TRBJ1-2
cdr3_aa: CSATGDGYTF
cdr3_nt: TGCAGTGCTACAGGGGATGGCTACACCTTC

cdr3_length: 14
clone_size: .
v_call: TRBV30
d_call: .
j_call: TRBJ2-3
cdr3_aa: CAWSWGGPRDTQYF
cdr3_nt: TGTGCCTGGAGTTGGGGGGGCCCACGAGATACGCAGTATTTT

cdr3_length: 17
clone_size: .
v_call: TRBV7-6
d_call: .
j_call: TRBJ2-3
cdr3_aa: CASSLPGGGTGADTQYF
cdr3_nt: TGTGCCAGCAGCTTGCCGGGGGGCGGGACGGGGGCAGATACGCAGTATTTT

cdr3_length: 14
clone_size: .
v_call: TRBV7-2
d_call: .
j_call: TRBJ2-1
cdr3_aa: CASSLVLNGYEQFF
cdr3_nt: TGTGCCAGCAGCTTAGTCTTAAATGGCTATGAGCAGTTCTTC

cdr3_length: 18
clone_size: .
v_call: TRBV6-1
d_call: TRBD2
j_call: TRBJ2-5
cdr3_aa: CASSEAPFLAGPTETQYF
cdr3_nt: TGTGCCAGCAGTGAAGCCCCCTTTCTAGCGGGTCCCACGGAGACCCAGTACTTC

cdr3_length: 12
clone_size: .
v_call: TRBV7-2
d_call: .
j_call: TRBJ1-3
cdr3_aa: CASSPAGNTIYF
cdr3_nt: TGTGCCAGCAGCCCGGCTGGAAACACCATATATTTT

cdr3_length: 16
clone_size: .
v_call: TRBV6-4
d_call: TRBD2
j_call: TRBJ2-3
cdr3_aa: CASSDAAGGSTDTQYF
cdr3_nt: TGTGCCAGCAGTGACGCCGCGGGGGGGAGCACAGATACGCAGTATTTT

cdr3_length: 18
clone_size: .
v_call: TRBV5-6
d_call: .
j_call: TRBJ2-7
cdr3_aa: CASSLDSWGWTENYEQYF
cdr3_nt: TGTGCCAGCAGCTTGGACTCATGGGGTTGGACAGAGAACTACGAGCAGTACTTC

cdr3_length: 14
clone_size: .
v_call: TRBV4-3
d_call: .
j_call: TRBJ1-3
cdr3_aa: CASSHASGRNTIYF
cdr3_nt: TGCGCCAGCAGCCACGCATCGGGGAGAAACACCATATATTTT

cdr3_length: 16
clone_size: .
v_call: TRBV19
d_call: .
j_call: TRBJ1-6
cdr3_aa: CASSGGGGWDYSPLHF
cdr3_nt: TGTGCCAGTTCCGGCGGGGGGGGATGGGATTATTCACCCCTCCACTTT

cdr3_length: 13
clone_size: .
v_call: TRBV27
d_call: .
j_call: TRBJ1-2
cdr3_aa: CASSPQGTYGYTF
cdr3_nt: TGTGCCAGCAGTCCTCAGGGGACCTATGGCTACACCTTC

cdr3_length: 11
clone_size: .
v_call: TRBV6-1
d_call: .
j_call: TRBJ2-5
cdr3_aa: CASSGTGQGYF
cdr3_nt: TGTGCCAGCAGCGGAACAGGGCAGGGGTACTTC

cdr3_length: 13
clone_size: .
v_call: TRBV6-1
d_call: TRBD1
j_call: TRBJ1-1
cdr3_aa: CASTGQGGTEAFF
cdr3_nt: TGTGCCAGCACTGGACAGGGAGGCACTGAAGCTTTCTTT

cdr3_length: 14
clone_size: .
v_call: TRBV29-1
d_call: TRBD2
j_call: TRBJ2-1
cdr3_aa: CSAEPGGAYNEQFF
cdr3_nt: TGCAGCGCCGAACCGGGGGGGGCATACAATGAGCAGTTCTTC

cdr3_length: 16
clone_size: few
v_call: TRBV6-6
d_call: .
j_call: TRBJ2-2
cdr3_aa: CASSLTGTLHTGELFF
cdr3_nt: TGTGCCAGCAGCCTAACCGGGACTCTTCACACCGGGGAGCTGTTTTTT

cdr3_length: 15
clone_size: few
v_call: TRBV7-2
d_call: .
j_call: TRBJ2-5
cdr3_aa: CASSPGVGRQETQYF
cdr3_nt: TGTGCCAGCAGTCCTGGGGTGGGGCGCCAAGAGACCCAGTACTTC

cdr3_length: 19
clone_size: .
v_call: TRBV7-9
d_call: .
j_call: TRBJ2-4
cdr3_aa: CASSTPRGATVESKNIQYF
cdr3_nt: TGTGCCAGCAGCACTCCCAGGGGGGCCACGGTGGAAAGCAAAAACATTCAGTACTTC

cdr3_length: 15
clone_size: .
v_call: TRBV5-4
d_call: .
j_call: TRBJ1-2
cdr3_aa: CASSLTRDLSGGYTF
cdr3_nt: TGTGCCAGCAGCTTAACCCGGGACCTAAGCGGGGGCTACACCTTC

cdr3_length: 12
clone_size: .
v_call: TRBV6-5
d_call: .
j_call: TRBJ1-1
cdr3_aa: CASSPDSRPAFF
cdr3_nt: TGTGCCAGCAGCCCCGACTCACGGCCAGCTTTCTTT

cdr3_length: 14
clone_size: .
v_call: TRBV7-2
d_call: TRBD1
j_call: TRBJ2-3
cdr3_aa: CASSLWGQGDTQYF
cdr3_nt: TGTGCCAGCAGCTTATGGGGACAGGGAGATACGCAGTATTTT

cdr3_length: 14
clone_size: .
v_call: TRBV5-1
d_call: .
j_call: TRBJ1-4
cdr3_aa: CASSVGGSNEKLFF
cdr3_nt: TGCGCCAGCAGCGTTGGAGGGTCAAATGAAAAACTGTTTTTT

cdr3_length: 13
clone_size: .
v_call: TRBV19
d_call: .
j_call: TRBJ2-7
cdr3_aa: CASSGDTIYEQYF
cdr3_nt: TGTGCCAGTAGTGGGGACACCATCTACGAGCAGTACTTC

cdr3_length: 14
clone_size: .
v_call: TRBV28
d_call: .
j_call: TRBJ1-1
cdr3_aa: CASSLGWRNTEAFF
cdr3_nt: TGTGCCAGCAGTTTAGGCTGGAGAAACACTGAAGCTTTCTTT

cdr3_length: 13
clone_size: .
v_call: TRBV5-5
d_call: .
j_call: TRBJ2-7
cdr3_aa: CASSTRDFGDEYF
cdr3_nt: TGTGCCAGCAGCACCCGGGACTTCGGGGACGAGTACTTC

cdr3_length: 14
clone_size: .
v_call: TRBV11-1
d_call: .
j_call: TRBJ2-2
cdr3_aa: CASSLGQYTGELFF
cdr3_nt: TGTGCCAGCAGCTTAGGGCAGTACACCGGGGAGCTGTTTTTT

cdr3_length: 13
clone_size: once
v_call: TRBV27
d_call: TRBD1
j_call: TRBJ2-7
cdr3_aa: CASSYRGRNEQYF
cdr3_nt: TGTGCCAGCAGTTACAGGGGGAGGAACGAGCAGTACTTC

cdr3_length: 17
clone_size: .
v_call: TRBV7-2
d_call: .
j_call: TRBJ1-4
cdr3_aa: CASSTRAGIATNEKLFF
cdr3_nt: TGTGCCAGCAGCACCCGAGCGGGGATAGCAACTAATGAAAAACTGTTTTTT

cdr3_length: 16
clone_size: .
v_call: TRBV28
d_call: TRBD2
j_call: TRBJ2-7
cdr3_aa: CASSLSAAGGSYEQYF
cdr3_nt: TGTGCCAGCAGTTTATCAGCAGCGGGGGGTTCCTACGAGCAGTACTTC

cdr3_length: 18
clone_size: .
v_call: TRBV7-9
d_call: .
j_call: TRBJ1-5
cdr3_aa: CASSLVGQGGRSNQPQHF
cdr3_nt: TGTGCCAGCAGCTTAGTCGGCCAGGGAGGCCGAAGCAATCAGCCCCAGCATTTT

cdr3_length: 15
clone_size: .
v_call: TRBV4-1
d_call: .
j_call: TRBJ1-4
cdr3_aa: CASCETETTNEKLFF
cdr3_nt: TGCGCCAGCTGCGAGACAGAGACAACTAATGAAAAACTGTTTTTT

cdr3_length: 15
clone_size: .
v_call: TRBV5-1
d_call: TRBD1
j_call: TRBJ1-1
cdr3_aa: CASSPGQGVNTEAFF
cdr3_nt: TGCGCCAGCAGCCCGGGACAGGGAGTGAACACTGAAGCTTTCTTT

cdr3_length: 15
clone_size: .
v_call: TRBV5-1
d_call: .
j_call: TRBJ1-1
cdr3_aa: CASSLSPNTNTEAFF
cdr3_nt: TGCGCCAGCAGCTTGTCCCCCAACACGAACACTGAAGCTTTCTTT

cdr3_length: 14
clone_size: .
v_call: TRBV5-1
d_call: .
j_call: TRBJ2-1
cdr3_aa: CASSSGLTGNEQFF
cdr3_nt: TGCGCCAGCAGCTCCGGCCTAACGGGCAATGAGCAGTTCTTC

cdr3_length: 12
clone_size: .
v_call: TRBV29-1
d_call: TRBD2
j_call: TRBJ2-1
cdr3_aa: CSVAGGPNEQFF
cdr3_nt: TGCAGCGTAGCGGGGGGGCCCAATGAGCAGTTCTTC

cdr3_length: 14
clone_size: .
v_call: TRBV4-3
d_call: .
j_call: TRBJ2-3
cdr3_aa: CASSQSGSTDTQYF
cdr3_nt: TGCGCCAGCAGCCAGTCGGGGAGCACAGATACGCAGTATTTT

cdr3_length: 11
clone_size: .
v_call: TRBV7-9
d_call: .
j_call: TRBJ2-3
cdr3_aa: CASSSKDTQYF
cdr3_nt: TGTGCCAGCAGCTCCAAAGATACGCAGTATTTT

cdr3_length: 13
clone_size: once
v_call: TRBV5-1
d_call: .
j_call: TRBJ2-1
cdr3_aa: CASSLSEGNEQFF
cdr3_nt: TGCGCCAGCAGCTTGTCAGAGGGCAATGAGCAGTTCTTC

cdr3_length: 14
clone_size: .
v_call: TRBV9
d_call: TRBD2
j_call: TRBJ2-1
cdr3_aa: CASSVAGGGNEQFF
cdr3_nt: TGTGCCAGCAGCGTAGCGGGGGGTGGGAATGAGCAGTTCTTC

cdr3_length: 13
clone_size: .
v_call: TRBV5-8
d_call: .
j_call: TRBJ2-1
cdr3_aa: CASSFDRGNEQFF
cdr3_nt: TGTGCCAGCAGCTTCGACCGGGGGAATGAGCAGTTCTTC

cdr3_length: 14
clone_size: few
v_call: TRBV6-5
d_call: .
j_call: TRBJ1-4
cdr3_aa: CASSYGGADEKLFF
cdr3_nt: TGTGCCAGCAGTTACGGAGGGGCGGATGAAAAACTGTTTTTT